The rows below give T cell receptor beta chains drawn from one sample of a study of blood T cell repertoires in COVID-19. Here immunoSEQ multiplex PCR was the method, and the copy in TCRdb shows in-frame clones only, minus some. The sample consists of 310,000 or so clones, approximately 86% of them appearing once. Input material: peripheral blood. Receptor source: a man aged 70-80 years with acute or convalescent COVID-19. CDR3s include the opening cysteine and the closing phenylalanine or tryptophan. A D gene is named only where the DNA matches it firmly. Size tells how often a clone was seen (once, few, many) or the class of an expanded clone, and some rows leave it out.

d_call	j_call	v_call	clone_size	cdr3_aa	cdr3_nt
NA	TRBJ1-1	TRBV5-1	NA	CASGEGWAGDTEAFF	TGCGCCAGCGGTGAGGGCTGGGCGGGGGACACTGAAGCTTTCTTT
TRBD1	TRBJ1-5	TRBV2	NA	CASSRDSSNQPQHF	TGTGCCAGCAGTCGGGACAGTAGCAATCAGCCCCAGCATTTT
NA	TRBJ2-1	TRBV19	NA	CATSIRGPRRTTYNEQFF	TGTGCCACCTCGATCAGGGGTCCACGGAGGACAACCTACAATGAGCAGTTCTTC
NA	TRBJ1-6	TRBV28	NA	CASSLGSSYNSPLHF	TGTGCCAGCAGTTTGGGGAGCTCCTATAATTCACCCCTCCACTTT
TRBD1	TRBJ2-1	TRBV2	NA	CASHPGQSYNEQFF	TGTGCCAGCCACCCGGGACAGTCCTACAATGAGCAGTTCTTC
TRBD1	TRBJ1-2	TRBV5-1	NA	CASSLLLQGDGYTF	TGCGCCAGCAGCTTGCTTCTACAGGGGGACGGCTACACCTTC
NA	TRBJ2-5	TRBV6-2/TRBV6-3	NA	CASSAFGLLTQYF	TGTGCCAGCAGCGCCTTTGGGCTCCTGACCCAGTACTTC
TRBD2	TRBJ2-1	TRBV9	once	CASSVGLAGGSNEQFF	TGTGCCAGCAGCGTAGGACTAGCGGGGGGATCCAATGAGCAGTTCTTC
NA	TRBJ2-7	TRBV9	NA	CASSVPDYEQYF	TGTGCCAGCAGCGTTCCAGACTACGAGCAGTACTTC
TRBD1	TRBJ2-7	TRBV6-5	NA	CASKADRALSYEQYF	TGTGCCAGCAAGGCCGACAGGGCTCTTTCCTACGAGCAGTACTTC
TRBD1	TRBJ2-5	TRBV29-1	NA	CSAPTGWVAGTQYF	TGCAGCGCCCCGACAGGGTGGGTCGCGGGGACCCAGTACTTC
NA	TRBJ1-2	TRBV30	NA	CAWNGGPPSGYTF	TGTGCCTGGAACGGGGGGCCACCCTCTGGCTACACCTTC
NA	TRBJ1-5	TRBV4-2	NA	CASSDPQGNQPQHF	TGTGCCAGCAGCGATCCACAGGGCAATCAGCCCCAGCATTTT
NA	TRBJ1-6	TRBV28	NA	CASSLRGSYNSPLHF	TGTGCCAGCAGTTTAAGGGGCTCCTATAATTCACCCCTCCACTTT
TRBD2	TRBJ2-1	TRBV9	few	CASSPGLAGHEQFF	TGTGCCAGCAGTCCGGGCCTAGCGGGGCATGAGCAGTTCTTC
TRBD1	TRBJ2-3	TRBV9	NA	CASSAPPGQLASTDTQYF	TGTGCCAGCAGCGCACCCCCGGGACAGTTAGCTAGCACAGATACGCAGTATTTT
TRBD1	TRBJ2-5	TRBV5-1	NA	CASSLVGTGEETQYF	TGCGCCAGCAGCTTGGTGGGGACAGGGGAAGAGACCCAGTACTTC
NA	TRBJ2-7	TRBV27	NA	CASSFIGGYEQYF	TGTGCCAGCAGTTTTATAGGAGGCTACGAGCAGTACTTC
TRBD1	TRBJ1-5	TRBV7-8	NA	CASSQGTAGGNQPQHF	TGTGCCAGCAGCCAGGGGACAGCGGGGGGTAATCAGCCCCAGCATTTT
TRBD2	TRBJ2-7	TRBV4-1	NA	CASSAQLAGGREQYF	TGCGCCAGCAGCGCCCAACTAGCGGGGGGGAGGGAGCAGTACTTC
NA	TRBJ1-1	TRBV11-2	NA	CASGQQMNTEAFF	TGTGCCAGCGGACAGCAGATGAACACTGAAGCTTTCTTT
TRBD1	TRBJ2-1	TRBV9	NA	CASSSDREFLNEQFF	TGTGCCAGCAGCTCGGACAGGGAATTTTTGAATGAGCAGTTCTTC
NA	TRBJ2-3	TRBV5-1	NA	CASSVQGTDTQYF	TGCGCCAGCTCCGTCCAGGGCACAGATACGCAGTATTTT
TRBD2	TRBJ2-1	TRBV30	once	CAWRGGSRVLEQFF	TGTGCCTGGAGGGGCGGGAGCCGGGTTTTGGAGCAGTTCTTC
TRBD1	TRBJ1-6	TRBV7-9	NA	CASSSLDREDSPLHF	TGTGCCAGCAGCTCACTGGACAGGGAGGATTCACCCCTCCACTTT
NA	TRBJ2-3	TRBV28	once	CASSSDPRNTQYF	TGTGCCAGCAGTTCCGACCCGCGGAATACGCAGTATTTT
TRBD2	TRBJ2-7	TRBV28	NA	CACGDYRLQYF	TGTGCCTGCGGGGACTACCGGCTGCAGTACTTC
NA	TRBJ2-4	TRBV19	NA	CASSIGLGTRLDIQYF	TGTGCCAGTAGTATAGGCCTGGGCACCCGTTTAGACATTCAGTACTTC
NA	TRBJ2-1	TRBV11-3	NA	CASSGDPFNHNEQFF	TGTGCCAGCAGCGGAGATCCTTTCAATCACAATGAGCAGTTCTTC
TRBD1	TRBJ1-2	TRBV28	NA	CASSRTGGNNYGYTF	TGTGCCAGCAGTAGGACAGGGGGGAACAACTATGGCTACACCTTC
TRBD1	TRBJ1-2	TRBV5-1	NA	CASVWAPTGNGYGYTF	TGCGCCAGCGTTTGGGCTCCGACAGGGAATGGCTATGGCTACACCTTC